Below, 23 T cell receptor beta chains from the same sample are listed, as sequenced in a study of immune evolution from preneoplasia to lung adenocarcinoma. Profiled with immunoSEQ multiplex PCR; TCRdb holds only in-frame clones, not every one. The sample yields approximately 4,100 clones, more than 65% seen once. The sample consisted of FFPE invasive lung adenocarcinoma tissue. These receptors came from a person aged 65 to 79 with invasive lung adenocarcinoma. Some clones in this sample may be carry-over from other donors' samples.

The genes are TRBV6-5 and TRBJ2-7; 11 nucleotides line up with TRBD2. CDR1 MNHEY and CDR2 SVGAGI come from the germline V gene. The CDR3 covers 15 residues. With 6 bases clipped from V and 6 bases from J, the junction kept 10 bases outside the gene matches. CDR3 sequence: CASSTLAGARLEQYF. The CDR3 bases are TGTGCCAGCAGCACACTAGCGGGAGCACGTCTCGAGCAGTACTTC.

The J gene is TRBJ2-1, the V gene TRBV5-8; 9 positions agree with TRBD1. The CDR3 runs to 15 residues. J lost 9 bases, V lost 0 bases, and 7 bases had no gene match. CDR1 is SGHTS and CDR2 is YDEGEE in the germline V gene. CDR3 DNA: TGTGCCAGCAGCTTGGGCGGGACAGGGTCTAGTGAGCAGTTCTTC. It translates to CASSLGGTGSSEQFF.

This clone has just a few counts. The genes are TRBV5-1 and TRBJ2-1, with D possibly TRBD1 on 5 matching bases. The CDR3 is made up of 17 amino acids. The germline V and J ends were trimmed by 0 bases and 2 bases, with 15 bases remaining between them. CDR1 is SGHRS and CDR2 is YFSETQ in the germline V gene. CDR3 protein: CASSLAEAAGPYNEQFF. CDR3 in DNA: TGCGCCAGCAGCTTGGCCGAGGCGGCAGGGCCCTACAATGAGCAGTTCTTC.

This clone appeared a few times. The chain links TRBV2 to TRBJ2-2; TRBD2 agrees at 13 bases. Germline CDR1 is SNHLY and CDR2 is FYNNEI. This CDR3 is built from 17 residues. The V gene end was trimmed by 7 bases and the J gene end by 1 base; junction bases not matched to a gene: 6. In nucleotides, the CDR3 is TGTGCCAGCACCGGACTAGCGGGAGAAATGAACACCGGGGAGCTGTTTTTT. It encodes CASTGLAGEMNTGELFF.

The chain employs TRBV6-5 and TRBJ1-1; 8 bases are a match to TRBD1. The CDR3 runs 14 residues. The germline V gene encodes CDR1 MNHEY and CDR2 SVGAGI. Unmatched junction bases numbered 5, after V lost 2 bases and J lost 6 bases. CDR3 amino acids: CASSYVAGGSEAFF. The CDR3 DNA reads TGTGCCAGCAGTTACGTGGCAGGGGGCTCTGAAGCTTTCTTT.

The chain joins TRBV7-9 to TRBJ2-7, with D possibly matching TRBD1 (6 bases). Germline CDR1 and CDR2: SEHNR and FQNEAQ (reference sequence). The CDR3 sequence is 13 residues long. Trimming took off 2 bases at V and 5 bases at J, with 10 bases between the two ends. Here the CDR3 DNA reads TGTGCCAGCAGCTTATCCAGGGGCAACGAGCAGTACTTC. It yields the protein CASSLSRGNEQYF.

The V and J genes are TRBV15 and TRBJ2-7; TRBD1 agrees at 9 bases. Germline CDR1 and CDR2: LNHNV and YYDKDF (reference sequence). This CDR3 has 14 residues. Trimming at V came to 8 bases and at J to 5 bases, leaving 10 bases not matched to a gene. The CDR3 spells CATRRDRVTHEQYF. For the CDR3, the DNA is TGTGCCACCCGCCGGGACAGGGTCACCCACGAGCAGTACTTC.

The CDR3 reads CASSEADYGYTF. CDR3 coding DNA: TGTGCCAGCAGCGAGGCGGACTATGGCTACACCTTC. The genes are TRBV25-1 and TRBJ1-2; D unresolved. V lost 6 bases to trimming and J lost 3 bases, with 8 bases between them. Looked up from germline, CDR1 is MGHDK and CDR2 is SYGVNS. This CDR3 comprises 12 residues.

The chain links TRBV7-3 to TRBJ2-4; a possible D gene is TRBD1 (5 bases). Germline assignment: CDR1 SGHTA and CDR2 FQGTGA. The CDR3 consists of 15 residues. Trimming removed 6 bases at V and 5 bases at J, with 17 bases between. The CDR3 loop reads CASRLHGHGQNIQYF. CDR3 bases: TGTGCCAGCAGGCTCCATGGACACGGACAAAACATTCAGTACTTC. Full variable domain (outside the CDR3, taken from reference TRBV7-3 and TRBJ2-4): GAGVSQTPSNKVTEKGKYVELRCDPISGHTALYWYRQSLGQGPEFLIYFQGTGAADDSGLPNDRFFAVRPEGSVSTLKIQRTERGDSAVYLCASRLHGHGQNIQYFGAGTRLSVL.

The chain links TRBV28 to TRBJ2-7; D gene uncertain. The CDR3 is 13 amino acids. Trimming took 3 bases from V and 4 from J, leaving 10 bases between them. Germline CDR1 MDHEN, CDR2 SYDVKM. CDR3 DNA: TGTGCCAGCAGTTTCGGAAACCTATACGAGCAGTACTTC. Residues: CASSFGNLYEQYF.

The CDR3 bases are TGCAGTGGACGGGCGAACACTGAAGCTTTCTTT. It yields the protein CSGRANTEAFF. The chain has TRBV20-1 and TRBJ1-1; D remains unclear. This CDR3 contains 11 residues. Germline V gene data show CDR1 as DFQATT and CDR2 as SNEGSKA (reference sequence). With 7 bases removed from V and 1 base from J, the gap between germline ends came to 7 bases.

To note about this clone: Other DNA sequences of this sample code for an identical CDR3. The rearrangement joins TRBV28 to TRBJ2-7; 10 positions match TRBD2. Germline CDR1 MDHEN, CDR2 SYDVKM. The V segment lost 6 bases and the J segment 3 bases; nucleotides outside the gene matches: 5. CDR3 size: 14 residues. The CDR3: CASRLAGLNYEQYF. Here the CDR3 DNA reads TGTGCCAGCAGACTAGCGGGACTTAACTACGAGCAGTACTTC.

V gene TRBV6-5 combines with J gene TRBJ2-3; D might be TRBD2 (5 bases). The CDR3 loop spans 14 amino acids. Germline V gene sequence: CDR1 MNHEY, CDR2 SVGAGI. The V gene lost 5 bases and the J gene lost 2 bases, with 11 bases spanning the gap. The CDR3 is CASSPRTVTDTQYF. The CDR3 DNA sequence: TGTGCCAGCAGTCCTCGGACTGTCACAGATACGCAGTATTTT.

As DNA, the CDR3 is TGCGCCAGCAGCATCCAAGAGACCCAGTACTTC. This encodes CASSIQETQYF. The gene calls are TRBV5-1 and TRBJ2-5; the D is unclear. The CDR3 sequence is 11 residues long. Trimming removed 4 bases at V and 1 base at J, with 2 bases between. Germline V CDR1 and CDR2: SGHRS, YFSETQ. The complete variable domain, with remaining parts taken from reference TRBV5-1 and TRBJ2-5, reads KAGVTQTPRYLIKTRGQQVTLSCSPISGHRSVSWYQQTPGQGLQFLFEYFSETQRNKGNFPGRFSGRQFSNSRSEMNVSTLELGDSALYLCASSIQETQYFGPGTRLLVL.

The count of this clone is one. This chain links TRBV5-1 with TRBJ2-5, with 7 bases that match TRBD1. V shed 4 bases, J shed 11 bases, and the junction held 8 bases outside the gene matches. This CDR3 has 12 residues. Per the germline V gene, CDR1 is SGHRS and CDR2 is YFSETQ. CDR3 DNA sequence: TGCGCCAGCAGCCTGACAGGGTGGGAGCAGTACTTC. Its protein is CASSLTGWEQYF.

This clone was detected only once. V usage is TRBV15 and J usage is TRBJ1-5, with D perhaps matching TRBD1 (5 bases). V was trimmed by 1 base and J by 5 bases, leaving 6 bases between them. The V gene's germline CDR1 is LNHNV and CDR2 YYDKDF (reference sequence). This CDR3 has 13 residues. The CDR3 nucleotides are TGTGCCACCAGCAGAGTCAGGGATCAGCCCCAGCATTTT. This sequence encodes CATSRVRDQPQHF. The full variable domain, completed using reference TRBV15 and TRBJ1-5, is DAMVIQNPRYQVTQFGKPVTLSCSQTLNHNVMYWYQQKSSQAPKLLFHYYDKDFNNEADTPDNFQSRRPNTSFCFLDIRSPGLGDTAMYLCATSRVRDQPQHFGDGTRLSIL.

This clone is labeled large. The chain uses TRBV29-1 and TRBJ2-5, with D perhaps TRBD1 (5 bases). The germline gives CDR1 SQVTM, CDR2 ANQGSEA. The V end was cut by 1 base, the J end by 3 bases, with 6 bases between. The CDR3 consists of 12 residues. The CDR3 region is CSVEVREETQYF. The DNA of the CDR3 is TGCAGCGTTGAAGTCAGGGAAGAGACCCAGTACTTC.

This chain joins TRBV27 and TRBJ2-2; D remains unclear. V shed 5 bases and J shed 3 bases, with 4 bases lying between them. The CDR3 runs to 12 residues. CDR1 and CDR2 (germline): MNHEY, SMNVEV (reference sequence). CDR3 protein: CASSPYTGELFF. CDR3 in DNA: TGTGCCAGCAGTCCGTACACCGGGGAGCTGTTTTTT.

V is TRBV21-1 and J is TRBJ2-5. TRBV21-1 corresponds to a pseudogene. The CDR3 length is 15 residues. The CDR3 protein is CASSRTPGPQETQYF. CDR3 coding DNA: TGTGCCAGCAGCAGGACCCCGGGACCACAAGAGACCCAGTACTTC.

The chain recombines TRBV30 with TRBJ1-3, with D possibly being TRBD1 (5 bases). Germline V gene data show CDR1 as GTSNPN and CDR2 as SVGIG (reference sequence). Trimming shortened V by 5 bases and J by 4 bases, and 9 bases separated the two germline ends. This CDR3 has 12 residues. Here the CDR3 DNA reads TGTGCCTGGCAGGGTTCGGGAAACACCATATATTTT. Translated, it gives CAWQGSGNTIYF.

The V call is TRBV6-6, the J call TRBJ2-5; 8 bases match TRBD2. CDR1 is MNHNY, CDR2 SVGAGI, per germline (reference sequence). Germline trimming cut 2 bases from V and 2 bases from J; bases unmatched to any gene: 7. The CDR3 extends over 16 amino acids. CDR3 DNA sequence: TGTGCCAGCAGTTACATCGGAGCGGGAGTTCAAGAGACCCAGTACTTC. Protein product: CASSYIGAGVQETQYF.

The J gene is TRBJ2-5, the V gene TRBV30; 7 bases line up with TRBD1. The DNA end favors TRBJ2-7, so the J call may be wrong. The CDR3 consists of 14 residues. Germline CDR1 GTSNPN, CDR2 SVGIG (reference sequence). The CDR3, as DNA: TGTGCCTGGAGGATAAAACAGGGGAGAGACGAGCAGTACTTC. Translation: CAWRIKQGRDEQYF.

V gene TRBV9 combines with J gene TRBJ2-2, with 8 bases matching TRBD2. J gave up 5 bases and V 0 bases, and 9 bases lay outside the gene matches. The CDR3 totals 17 residues. CDR1 is SGDLS, CDR2 YYNGEE, per germline. The CDR3 DNA reads TGTGCCAGCAGCGTAGTCGACGGGAGGGCCGATACCGGGGAGCTGTTTTTT. Translation gives CASSVVDGRADTGELFF. Full variable domain (outside the CDR3, taken from reference TRBV9 and TRBJ2-2): DSGVTQTPKHLITATGQRVTLRCSPRSGDLSVYWYQQSLDQGLQFLIQYYNGEERAKGNILERFSAQQFPDLHSELNLSSLELGDSALYFCASSVVDGRADTGELFFGEGSRLTVL.